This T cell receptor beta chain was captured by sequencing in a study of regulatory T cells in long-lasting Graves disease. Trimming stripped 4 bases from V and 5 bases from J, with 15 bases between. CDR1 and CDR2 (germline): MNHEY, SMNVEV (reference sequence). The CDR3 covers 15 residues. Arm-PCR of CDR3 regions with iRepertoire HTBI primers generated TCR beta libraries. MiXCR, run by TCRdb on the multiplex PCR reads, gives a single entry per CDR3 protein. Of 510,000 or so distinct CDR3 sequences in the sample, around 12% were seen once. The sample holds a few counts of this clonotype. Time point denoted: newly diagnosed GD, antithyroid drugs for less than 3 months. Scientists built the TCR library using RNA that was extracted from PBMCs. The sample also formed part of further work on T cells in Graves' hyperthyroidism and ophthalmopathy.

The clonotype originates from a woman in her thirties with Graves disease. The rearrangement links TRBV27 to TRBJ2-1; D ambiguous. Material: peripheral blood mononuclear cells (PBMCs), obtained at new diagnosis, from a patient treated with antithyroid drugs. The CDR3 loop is CASSYTNRVDNEQFF. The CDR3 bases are TGTGCCAGCAGTTACACGAATCGGGTTGACAATGAGCAGTTCTTC.